One TCR beta chain is described in this entry. Its cognate antigen has yet to be identified. One base away there is no much larger clone; base qualities are not given. This sample was included in a study of shared clonotypes between healthy human individuals (dated by TCRdb to between 2020 and 2021). Looking at the study overall: A few men and a couple of women, aged 18 to 49 years, made up the cohort. For each donor, CD4 naive and CD4 memory were each run on three plates, CD8 naive on two plates, and CD8 memory on one plate. Blood TCR repertoires of five healthy adults were deeply sequenced to estimate repertoire size and the extent of clonotype sharing between individuals. To increase sequencing depth and limit assay-specific biases, different laboratories used diverse techniques to prepare libraries and sequence TCR repertoires. Each donor's leukapheresis produced roughly between roughly 0.94 and 9.5 billion PBMCs.

The germline V gene provides CDR1 SNHLY and CDR2 FYNNEI. From its cysteine to its phenylalanine, the CDR3 spans 14 amino acids. The entry retains the CDR3 DNA only, 42 bases that are in frame from base 1. V was cut back by 2 bases and J by 6 bases, leaving a gap of 14 bases between them. Healthy HIV-negative adults with no recently reported acute infections or vaccinations were included as donors. Every donor was a Caucasian adult residing in Nashville, Tennessee, USA. CD4+ T cells were enriched by magnetic negative selection; naive cells were then positively selected on CD45RA, and the negative fraction formed the memory subset. Blood was collected by leukapheresis, and PBMCs were isolated by Ficoll-Histopaque density gradient centrifugation and then cryopreserved in liquid nitrogen vapor phase. Purity and quantity of every magnetically sorted T cell population were checked by analytical flow cytometry. Genomic DNA was isolated from every sorted fraction and measured by UV absorbance on a Nanodrop 2000c.

Broad study findings and their caveats: Compared with non-shared clonotypes, clonotypes shared by all four sorted-subset donors had higher generation probabilities. Because the study included only a small number of donors, the genetic and exposure-history diversity represented was limited. Even with the large sequencing depth, rarefaction of the sorted-subset datasets indicated that sequencing was incomplete. When a few donors were compared, the shared fraction of clonotypes was around 5% for naive CD4, around 3.6% for naive CD8, 2% to 2.5% for memory CD4, and under 0.5% for memory CD8. Pairwise subsampling led to the expectation that sequencing depth would affect the degree of clonotype sharing among donors. Sampling was restricted to blood, and TCR repertoires in tissues likely differ from the TCR repertoires found in blood. Estimated clonotype richness was generally larger for naive than for memory subsets.

TCR CDR3 regions were amplified from genomic DNA by multiplex PCR using the deep immunoSEQ assay. For each cell subset, the extracted genomic DNA was distributed evenly across all wells of several immunoSEQ 96-well plates, and each plate served as one replicate. For sorted subsets, about 200 ng genomic DNA, equal to 25,000 to 35,000 T cell genomes, was loaded into each replicate PCR. Purified libraries were quantified with a Qubit 3.0 fluorometer, sized on a Bioanalyzer 2100, and re-quantified with the KAPA Library Quantification kit. Each immunoSEQ 96-well plate was sequenced on its own single-read 150-cycle Illumina NextSeq 550 flow cell. In the original analysis: Because the immunoSEQ output held only junctional sequences and lacked quality scores, the filtering could not match the filtering applied to full-length reads. Sequences were annotated with PyIR, a Python wrapper for IgBLAST v1.9, using IMGT germline references to assign V/J genes and CDR3. Reads were removed for weak V/J assignments (E-value above 1e-6), missing CDR3, stop codons, out-of-frame junctions, or ambiguous translated residues. A V3J clonotype was defined by an identical inferred V gene, J gene, and CDR3 amino acid sequence. Percentage overlap between repertoires was calculated by dividing the number of shared unique clonotypes by the size of the smaller repertoire. RTK rarefaction, the Chao1 estimator, and Recon v2.1 estimates of unobserved clonotypes were used to assess repertoire richness. Generation probabilities for all TCRbeta clonotypes obtained by the gDNA method from a few donors were computed using OLGA. The table was pulled from immuneACCESS by TCRdb, which kept in-frame rearrangements only. Such tables lose some clones; where checked, under half of the loss comes from unresolved V genes, and the rest has no known cause. The D gene and trimming were derived from the DNA, and the V and J assignments and clone size from that table. The sample table lists roughly 650,000 clones, approximately 97% of them with a count of one. The ten top clones hold less than 0.065% of the sample.

The sequence came from a woman aged 25 to 45 in good health. Here the chain combines TRBV2 and TRBJ2-7, with the D gene too uncertain to name. The sequenced sample consisted of naive CD4+ T cells sorted from blood. Per the publication, the cell subset or site label means: CD45RA+ positively selected. The DNA reads as follows: TGTGCCAGCAGTGAAACCCCCGCAGATGGCGAGCAGTACTTC. This yields the protein CASSETPADGEQYF.